The clone carrying this T cell receptor (beta chain) was picked up a small number of times. TCRdb ran MiXCR on the RT-PCR reads and lists one entry per CDR3 protein. The data show approximately 720,000 distinct CDR3 sequences, 14% seen once. The ends were cut back, 8 bases at V and 0 bases at J, with 8 bases in the middle. Germline-derived CDR1 and CDR2 are MNHNS and SASEGT. The CDR3 extends over 13 amino acids. The V gene is TRBV6-1, the J gene TRBJ2-1, with D perhaps matching TRBD2 (6 bases). This TCR came from a female donor in good health, serving as a healthy control. Sequencing used memory CD4+ T cells from blood. Written as DNA, the CDR3 is TGTGCCAGCTGCGGGAACTCCTACAATGAGCAGTTCTTC. Protein product: CASCGNSYNEQFF.